This is a list of T cell receptor beta chains from one sample in a study of shared clonotypes between healthy human individuals. Using immunoSEQ multiplex PCR, the repertoire was profiled, and TCRdb retains in-frame clones only, with some absent. There are fewer than 800,000 clones in the sample; about 92% occur only once, and approximately 25% lies in the top ten. The material sequenced was naive CD8+ T cells sorted from blood. These receptors were collected from a man in his thirties or forties in good health. The CDR3 runs from the conserved cysteine through the conserved F or W. The D gene is left open where the match is weak.

TRBJ2-5 | NA | TRBV4-1 | TGCGCCAGCAGCCAAGTGGGTTTTGAGACCCAGTACTTC | CASSQVGFETQYF
TRBJ1-1 | TRBD1 | TRBV2 | TGTGCCAGCAGTGAGGGACAGGGGACCACTGAAGCTTTCTTT | CASSEGQGTTEAFF
TRBJ2-1 | TRBD1 | TRBV4-2 | TGTGCCAGCAGCCTATTACCGGGACAGCCATTCTTC | CASSLLPGQPFF
TRBJ2-1 | NA | TRBV7-9 | TGTGCCAGCAGCTTAGACGCGCAGGATAGTGGTAATGAGCAGTTCTTC | CASSLDAQDSGNEQFF
TRBJ1-4 | NA | TRBV7-9 | TGTGCCAGCAGCTTAGTGGGGGCTGGTGAAAAACTGTTTTTT | CASSLVGAGEKLFF
TRBJ2-3 | TRBD2 | TRBV27 | TGTGCCAGCAGTTGGACTAGCGGAAGCACAGATACGCAGTATTTT | CASSWTSGSTDTQYF
TRBJ1-1 | NA | TRBV7-6 | TGTGCCAGCAGCTTAGGAATGAGGGGGGGTATGAACACTGAAGCTTTCTTT | CASSLGMRGGMNTEAFF
TRBJ2-1 | NA | TRBV2 | TGTGCCAGCAGTGAAGCCGGAGAGGTCATCCCCTACAATGAGCAGTTCTTC | CASSEAGEVIPYNEQFF
TRBJ2-1 | NA | TRBV4-3 | TGCGCCAGCAGCCAAGATAGCGAGATCTCCTACAATGAGCAGTTCTTC | CASSQDSEISYNEQFF
TRBJ2-1 | TRBD1 | TRBV27 | TGTGCCAGCACCCAGTCTAGGACAGGGAATTCCTACAATGAGCAGTTCTTC | CASTQSRTGNSYNEQFF
TRBJ1-5 | TRBD1 | TRBV2 | TGTGCCAGCAGCGGGGGACAGACTCCCTATCAGCCCCAGCATTTT | CASSGGQTPYQPQHF
TRBJ2-1 | TRBD2 | TRBV7-8 | TGTGCCAGCAGCTTATTGGCGGGAGGGCCAAATGAGCAGTTCTTC | CASSLLAGGPNEQFF
TRBJ2-2 | TRBD2 | TRBV30 | TGTGCCTGGAGGGGACTAGCGGGAGGGGTCGGGGAGCTGTTTTTT | CAWRGLAGGVGELFF
TRBJ2-7 | TRBD1 | TRBV14 | TGTGCCAGCAGCCACCCCCGGACAGGGGCCTACGAGCAGTACTTC | CASSHPRTGAYEQYF
TRBJ2-7 | TRBD2 | TRBV18 | TGTGCCAGCTCACCTGGTCCTAGCGGGAGGCACGAGCAGTACTTC | CASSPGPSGRHEQYF
TRBJ2-3 | TRBD1 | TRBV28 | TGTGCCAGCAGTTCGCCGACAGGGGCGGTCTTTGGCACAGATACGCAGTATTTT | CASSSPTGAVFGTDTQYF
TRBJ2-3 | TRBD2 | TRBV29-1 | TGCAGCGTTAAACTAGCGGGAGAGACATATACGCAGTATTTT | CSVKLAGETYTQYF
TRBJ1-2 | TRBD1 | TRBV27 | TGTGCCAGCAGGGGGACAGGGGTATACTATGGCTACACCTTC | CASRGTGVYYGYTF
TRBJ1-5 | TRBD1 | TRBV7-9 | TGTGCCAGCAGTCGGGACAGCAACAATCAGCCCCAGCATTTT | CASSRDSNNQPQHF
TRBJ2-7 | NA | TRBV4-3 | TGCGCCAGCAGCCAAGAAGTGGAACACCAGTACGAGCAGTACTTC | CASSQEVEHQYEQYF